This T cell receptor (beta chain) was sequenced in a study of OX40 agonist ivuxolimab in advanced cancers. As for the study in general: The dose-escalation cohort had hepatocellular carcinoma, melanoma, renal cell or head and neck cancer. Those enrolled were 82.7% male, with a mean age of around 57 years and ages from 23 to 79. Study findings and constraints: Near-lowest levels of clonal expansion characterized partial responders at 0.1-3.0 mg/kg. Clones of CD4+ and CD8+ blood T cells grew by week 6 at doses of 0.1 to 3.0 mg/kg.

J lost 5 bases, V lost 0 bases, and 4 bases had no gene match. The CDR3 covers 15 residues. Germline V gene sequence: CDR1 SEHNR, CDR2 FQNEAQ (reference sequence). About this clone itself: Its antigen remains unidentified.

Generated by immunoSEQ multiplex PCR, the TCRdb table keeps only in-frame clones and is missing some. Of roughly 82,000 clones listed, about 90% are singletons. J is TRBJ2-3 and V is TRBV7-9, with 8 bases fitting TRBD2. The sequence was obtained from an adult with an advanced solid tumor such as melanoma, head and neck, liver or kidney cancer. The sequencing used CD4+ or CD8+ T cells sorted from blood, collected in a trial of the OX40 agonist ivuxolimab. As DNA, the CDR3 is TGTGCCAGCAGCTTAGCCCGGGGGGGCGGAGATACGCAGTATTTT. Translation: CASSLARGGGDTQYF.